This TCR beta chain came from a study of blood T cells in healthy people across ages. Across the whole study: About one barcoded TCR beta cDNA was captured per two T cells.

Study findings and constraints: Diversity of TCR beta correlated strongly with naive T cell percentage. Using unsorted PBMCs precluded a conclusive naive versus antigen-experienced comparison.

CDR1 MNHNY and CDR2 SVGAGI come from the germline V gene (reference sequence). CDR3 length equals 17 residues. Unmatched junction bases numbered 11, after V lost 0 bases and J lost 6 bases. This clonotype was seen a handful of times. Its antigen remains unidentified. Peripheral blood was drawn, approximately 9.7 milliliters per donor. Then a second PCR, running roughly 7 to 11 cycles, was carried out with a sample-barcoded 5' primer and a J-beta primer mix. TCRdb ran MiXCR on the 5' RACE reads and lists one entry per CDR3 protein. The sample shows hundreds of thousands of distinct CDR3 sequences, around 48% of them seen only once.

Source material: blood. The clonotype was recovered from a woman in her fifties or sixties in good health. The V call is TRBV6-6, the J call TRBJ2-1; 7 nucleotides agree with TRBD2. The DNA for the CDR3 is TGTGCCAGCAGTTACTCGATGGGGGGAGGGCCCCCCAATGAGCAGTTCTTC. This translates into CASSYSMGGGPPNEQFF.